This T cell receptor (beta chain) was captured by sequencing in a study of cytomegalovirus exposure and HLA in healthy donors. The overall study: There were fewer than 500 genotyped donors. Of these, 75% to 85% fell in the genetic ancestry cluster associated with self-reported Caucasian donors. Study-wide results and limits: TCR association rates varied by HLA locus in a later analysis, with DRB1 highest and HLA-C lowest.

Germline V gives CDR1 SGHRS, CDR2 YFSETQ. V lost 3 bases to trimming and J lost 0 bases; unmatched junction nucleotides: 14. The CDR3 runs 20 residues. This clone appeared once. The antigen is unknown. Despite likely unrecorded immune exposures, the donors were nominally healthy at the time of sampling. The PCR made use of 60 Vbeta and 13 Jbeta primers. Original data processing: In a later analysis, approximately 80 million unique TCR beta chains included roughly 11 million shared by two or more donors. Method: immunoSEQ multiplex PCR; TCRdb's copy keeps in-frame clones and lacks some. The V and J calls and the clone size are those of that table, but D and trimming were determined from the DNA. This repertoire shows 90,000 to 110,000 clones, 80% to 85% found once; its top ten account for approximately 6.9%.

The sequence derives from a young man in good health and CMV-seropositive. The genes are TRBV5-1 and TRBJ1-5; TRBD1 matches at 11 bases. Sequenced: PBMCs. The CDR3 is CASSWEANGTGGDSNQPQHF. The CDR3 DNA reads as TGCGCCAGCAGCTGGGAGGCGAACGGGACAGGGGGAGATAGCAATCAGCCCCAGCATTTT. The whole variable domain, filled in from reference TRBV5-1 and TRBJ1-5, reads KAGVTQTPRYLIKTRGQQVTLSCSPISGHRSVSWYQQTPGQGLQFLFEYFSETQRNKGNFPGRFSGRQFSNSRSEMNVSTLELGDSALYLCASSWEANGTGGDSNQPQHFGDGTRLSIL.